A single sample is the source of the 7 T cell receptor beta chains below, sequenced in a study of T cell repertoires in cytomegalovirus infection. TCRdb redid the calling of the reads with MiXCR, one entry per CDR3 protein. There are approximately 990,000 distinct CDR3 sequences in the sample; approximately 32% occur only once, and roughly 13% lies in the top ten. These receptors' antigens are unknown. The sequences come from cultured CD8+ T cells from PBMCs, collected from culture after CMV antigen stimulation. All receptors derive from a human donor in good health (CMV status not recorded). Some clones in this sample may be carry-over from other donors' samples.

The V call is TRBV4-3, the J call TRBJ1-2; D gene uncertain. The CDR3 covers 12 residues. Germline V gene sequence: CDR1 LGHNA, CDR2 YSLEER. V gave up 3 bases and J gave up 8 bases, with 10 bases separating them. CDR3 coding DNA: TGCGCCAGCAGCCAGGGATCGGGGGGCTACACCTTC. It translates to CASSQGSGGYTF.

V usage is TRBV15 and J usage is TRBJ1-2; D is unresolved. Germline V CDR1 and CDR2: LNHNV, YYDKDF (reference sequence). This CDR3 has 14 amino acids. Between the trimmed V and J ends, which lost 3 bases and 4 bases, there was a span of 12 bases. CDR3 bases: TGTGCCACCAGCAGCCCACTGGGTTCCTATGGCTACACCTTC. Translated: CATSSPLGSYGYTF.

The V and J genes are TRBV27 and TRBJ2-5, with 7 positions matching TRBD1. Unmatched junction bases numbered 7, after V lost 4 bases and J lost 2 bases. The CDR3 has 15 residues. Germline V gives CDR1 MNHEY, CDR2 SMNVEV (reference sequence). The chain's CDR3 is CASSYRDRAQETQYF. The CDR3 DNA sequence: TGTGCCAGCAGTTATAGGGACAGAGCACAAGAGACCCAGTACTTC.

The rearrangement joins TRBV19 to TRBJ1-2, with a possible D match to TRBD1 (5 bases). Germline lookup yields CDR1 LNHDA and CDR2 SQIVND (reference sequence). The length of the CDR3 is 14 residues. V was trimmed by 6 bases and J by 2 bases, leaving 13 bases between them. In nucleotides, the CDR3 is TGTGCCAGTAGCCGCCCCTGGGACAACTATGGCTACACCTTC. Translated: CASSRPWDNYGYTF.

This clonotype has at least ten counts. The CDR3 loop is CASIKYGGANNEQFF. The CDR3 bases are TGTGCCAGCATCAAGTACGGGGGGGCAAACAATGAGCAGTTCTTC. This chain uses TRBV7-2 with TRBJ2-1, with 8 bases matching TRBD2. J was trimmed by 5 bases and V by 7 bases; bases with no gene match: 10. In germline, CDR1 is SGHTA, CDR2 FQGNSA. The CDR3 totals 15 residues.

This clonotype was recorded once. The rearrangement links TRBV6-1 to TRBJ1-1, with D unclear. The CDR3 contains 14 residues. Germline CDR1 MNHNS, CDR2 SASEGT. V dropped 7 bases and J dropped 1 base, with 13 bases sitting between them. This CDR3 reads CASTLDNANTEAFF. CDR3 DNA: TGTGCCAGCACCTTAGATAATGCGAACACTGAAGCTTTCTTT.

This chain joins TRBV7-2 and TRBJ1-6; unclear D gene. The CDR3 totals 14 residues. Germline V gene lookup returns CDR1 SGHTA and CDR2 FQGNSA. V dropped 1 base and J dropped 11 bases, with 12 bases sitting between them. CDR3 in DNA: TGTGCCAGCAGCTTAGATCTGGGTAGTACACCCCTCCACTTT. Translation gives CASSLDLGSTPLHF.